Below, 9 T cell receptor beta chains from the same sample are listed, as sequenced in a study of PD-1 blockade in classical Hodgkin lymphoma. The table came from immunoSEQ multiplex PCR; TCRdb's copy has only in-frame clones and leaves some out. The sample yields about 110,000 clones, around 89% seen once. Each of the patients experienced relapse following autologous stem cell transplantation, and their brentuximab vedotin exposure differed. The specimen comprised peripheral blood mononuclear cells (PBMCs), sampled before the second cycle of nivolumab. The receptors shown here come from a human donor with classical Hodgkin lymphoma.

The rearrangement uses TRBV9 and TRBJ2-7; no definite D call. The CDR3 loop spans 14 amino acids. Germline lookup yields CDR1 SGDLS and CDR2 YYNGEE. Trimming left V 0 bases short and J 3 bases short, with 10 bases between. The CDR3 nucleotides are TGTGCCAGCAGCGTAGCTTTAGAATTCTACGAGCAGTACTTC. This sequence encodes CASSVALEFYEQYF.

The CDR3 here is CASSFMEFPGELFF. In DNA, the CDR3 is TGTGCCAGCAGTTTTATGGAGTTCCCCGGGGAGCTGTTTTTT. This chain connects TRBV28 to TRBJ2-2; D gene uncertain. This CDR3 is built from 14 residues. Trimming left V 3 bases short and J 6 bases short, with 11 bases between. CDR1 and CDR2 (germline): MDHEN, SYDVKM.

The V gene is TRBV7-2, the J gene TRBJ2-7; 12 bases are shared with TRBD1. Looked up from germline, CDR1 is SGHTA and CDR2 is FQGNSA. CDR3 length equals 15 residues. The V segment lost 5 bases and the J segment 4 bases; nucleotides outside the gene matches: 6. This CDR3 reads CASSPRDRGRYEQYF. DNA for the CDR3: TGTGCCAGCAGCCCCCGGGACAGGGGGCGATACGAGCAGTACTTC.

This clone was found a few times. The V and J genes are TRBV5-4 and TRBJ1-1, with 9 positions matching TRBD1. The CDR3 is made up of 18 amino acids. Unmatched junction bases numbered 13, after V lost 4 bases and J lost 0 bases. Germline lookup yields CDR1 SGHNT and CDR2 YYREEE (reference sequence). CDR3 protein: CASSPGGQGPLMNTEAFF. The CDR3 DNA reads TGTGCCAGCAGCCCGGGGGGACAGGGACCCCTCATGAACACTGAAGCTTTCTTT.

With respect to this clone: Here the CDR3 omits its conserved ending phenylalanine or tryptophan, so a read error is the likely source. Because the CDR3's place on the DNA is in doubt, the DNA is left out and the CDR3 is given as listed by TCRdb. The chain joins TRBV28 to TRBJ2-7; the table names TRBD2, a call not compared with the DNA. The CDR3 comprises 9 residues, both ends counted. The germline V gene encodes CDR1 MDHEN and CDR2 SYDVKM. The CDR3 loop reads CASSLPLPI.

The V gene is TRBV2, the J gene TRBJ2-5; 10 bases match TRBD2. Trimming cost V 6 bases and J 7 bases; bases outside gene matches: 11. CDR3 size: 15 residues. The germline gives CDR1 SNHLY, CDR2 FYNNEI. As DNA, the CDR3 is TGTGCCAGCAGCGAACAACTAGCGGGATCGGGGACCCAGTACTTC. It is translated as CASSEQLAGSGTQYF.

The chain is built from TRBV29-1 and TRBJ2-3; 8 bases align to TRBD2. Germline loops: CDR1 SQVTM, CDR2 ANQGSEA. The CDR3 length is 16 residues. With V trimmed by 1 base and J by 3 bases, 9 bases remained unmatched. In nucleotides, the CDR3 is TGCAGCGTTGAAGGAGGAAGCGGGAGAAGGACAGATACGCAGTATTTT. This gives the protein CSVEGGSGRRTDTQYF.

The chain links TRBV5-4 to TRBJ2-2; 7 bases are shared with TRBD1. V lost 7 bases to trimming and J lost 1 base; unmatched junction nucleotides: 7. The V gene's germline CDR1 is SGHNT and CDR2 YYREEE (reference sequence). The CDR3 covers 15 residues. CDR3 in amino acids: CASGETGVNTGELFF. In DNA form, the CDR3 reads TGTGCCAGCGGCGAAACAGGGGTGAACACCGGGGAGCTGTTTTTT.

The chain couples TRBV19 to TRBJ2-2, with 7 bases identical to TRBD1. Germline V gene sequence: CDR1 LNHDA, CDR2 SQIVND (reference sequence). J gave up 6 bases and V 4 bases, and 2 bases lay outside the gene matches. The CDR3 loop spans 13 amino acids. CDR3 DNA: TGTGCCAGTAGTAACCAGGGGGCCGGGGAGCTGTTTTTT. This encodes CASSNQGAGELFF.